The 29 T cell receptor beta chains reported below all come from one sample, sequenced in a study of Graves' ophthalmopathy and Graves' hyperthyroidism. The study amplified TCR beta CDR3 regions using RNA transcripts. First-round RT-PCR with HTBI primers preceded a second-round multiplex PCR. One entry per CDR3 protein results from TCRdb running MiXCR on the multiplex PCR reads. The repertoire holds about 210,000 distinct CDR3 sequences, with roughly 29% as singletons. Sequenced sample: peripheral blood. The receptors stem from a middle-aged man with Graves' ophthalmopathy.

At least ten counts were recorded for this clonotype. V and J are TRBV28 and TRBJ1-5; D unclear. Per the germline V gene, CDR1 is MDHEN and CDR2 is SYDVKM. This CDR3 contains 14 residues. The V end was cut by 5 bases, the J end by 4 bases, with 12 bases between. CDR3 coding DNA: TGTGCCAGCAGTAACAGAAGACCGAATCAGCCCCAGCATTTT. Translation gives CASSNRRPNQPQHF.

V gene TRBV27 combines with J gene TRBJ1-3, with 11 bases that match TRBD1. CDR1 MNHEY and CDR2 SMNVEV come from the germline V gene (reference sequence). The CDR3 covers 15 residues. After removal of 4 bases from V and 8 bases from J, the junction contained 7 bases not matched to a gene. CDR3 region: CASSSGQGGGHTIYF. DNA of the CDR3: TGTGCCAGCAGTTCGGGACAGGGGGGAGGACACACCATATATTTT.

This clonotype was counted at least ten times. V is TRBV11-2 and J is TRBJ2-5, with D possibly matching TRBD1 (5 bases). The V end lost 2 bases, the J end lost 5 bases, and 9 bases lay between the germline ends. The CDR3 runs to 13 residues. Germline lookup yields CDR1 SGHAT and CDR2 FQNNGV. CDR3 DNA sequence: TGTGCCAGCAGCTTATCAGGGATGGAGACCCAGTACTTC. It is translated as CASSLSGMETQYF.

The chain couples TRBV11-2 to TRBJ2-7; 14 nucleotides agree with TRBD2. Trimming at V came to 3 bases and at J to 6 bases, leaving 1 base not matched to a gene. This CDR3 spans 14 amino acids. Germline-derived CDR1 and CDR2 are SGHAT and FQNNGV. DNA for the CDR3: TGTGCCAGCAGCTTTGGACTAGCGGGAGGCGAGCAGTACTTC. Translation gives CASSFGLAGGEQYF.

Many counts were recorded for this clonotype. This sequence joins TRBV19 and TRBJ1-2, with 7 bases lining up with TRBD1. After removal of 4 bases from V and 2 bases from J, the junction contained 7 bases not matched to a gene. The CDR3 totals 15 residues. Germline V gene data show CDR1 as LNHDA and CDR2 as SQIVND (reference sequence). The CDR3 is CASSTRQGRNYGYTF. The DNA of the CDR3 is TGTGCCAGTAGTACCCGACAGGGCCGAAACTATGGCTACACCTTC.

In its sample, this clonotype was seen a few times. The chain is built from TRBV20-1 and TRBJ2-7, with D possibly being TRBD2 (5 bases). Germline values: CDR1 DFQATT, CDR2 SNEGSKA (reference sequence). Trimming cost V 5 bases and J 3 bases, with 11 bases left between them. The CDR3 spans 12 residues. CDR3 loop: CSAGKDYYEQYF. Here the CDR3 DNA reads TGCAGTGCTGGAAAAGACTACTACGAGCAGTACTTC.

There are many counts of this clonotype. The chain uses TRBV20-1 and TRBJ1-1; TRBD1 might be the D (5 bases). V was clipped by 6 bases and J by 1 base, with 12 bases between them. The CDR3 has 13 residues. Per germline, CDR1 DFQATT and CDR2 SNEGSKA (reference sequence). CDR3 in DNA: TGCAGTGCGCGGGACGGACCGAACACTGAAGCTTTCTTT. This codes for CSARDGPNTEAFF.

The chain has TRBV7-8 and TRBJ1-5; D remains unclear. The germline CDR1 and CDR2 sequences are SGHVS and FQNEAQ. This CDR3 has 11 amino acids. V was shortened by 1 base and J by 9 bases, with 4 bases between the two germline ends. The DNA of the CDR3 is TGTGCCAGCAGCTTAGAGGGGCCCCAGCATTTT. Translating it yields CASSLEGPQHF.

CDR3 bases: TGTGCCAGCAGTTTATCGTTAGTCCGGACTGTTGAAGAAGCTTTCTTT. Protein product: CASSLSLVRTVEEAFF. The chain carries TRBV27 and TRBJ1-1, with D hard to call. Germline lookup yields CDR1 MNHEY and CDR2 SMNVEV (reference sequence). With 0 bases removed from V and 8 bases from J, the gap between germline ends came to 19 bases. The CDR3 loop spans 16 amino acids.

This rearrangement joins TRBV28 to TRBJ1-1; 7 bases match TRBD1. The CDR3 totals 15 residues. V gave up 3 bases and J gave up 0 bases; unmatched junction bases: 4. The germline V gene has CDR1 MDHEN and CDR2 SYDVKM. The DNA for the CDR3 is TGTGCCAGCAGTTTCTCGGGACAGATGAACACTGAAGCTTTCTTT. It specifies CASSFSGQMNTEAFF. Complete variable domain (other parts from reference TRBV28 and TRBJ1-1): DVKVTQSSRYLVKRTGEKVFLECVQDMDHENMFWYRQDPGLGLRLIYFSYDVKMKEKGDIPEGYSVSREKKERFSLILESASTNQTSMYLCASSFSGQMNTEAFFGQGTRLTVV.

The table lists this clonotype with many counts. A read error may explain this, as a much larger clone is one base away. This chain connects TRBV30 to TRBJ2-7; the D is unclear. CDR1 and CDR2 from the germline V gene are GTSNPN and SVGIG (reference sequence). This CDR3 spans 12 amino acids. The CDR3 DNA is TGTGCCTGGGGTGTAGGCGGCTACGAGCAGTACTTC. Encoded protein: CAWGVGGYEQYF. The full variable domain, its missing parts supplied by reference TRBV30 and TRBJ2-7, is SQTIHQWPATLVQPVGSPLSLECTVEGTSNPNLYWYRQAAGRGLQLLFYSVGIGQISSEVPQNLSASRPQDRQFILSSKKLLLSDSGFYLCAWGVGGYEQYFGPGTRLTVT.

This clonotype came up many times. The rearrangement links TRBV7-2 to TRBJ1-5; D is possibly TRBD1 (6 bases). V shed 6 bases and J shed 5 bases, with 17 bases lying between them. This CDR3 has 15 residues. In germline, CDR1 is SGHTA, CDR2 FQGNSA. The CDR3 DNA sequence: TGTGCCAGCAGTATGACAGGCTTCCAAGATCAGCCCCAGCATTTT. It translates to CASSMTGFQDQPQHF.

The chain recombines TRBV2 with TRBJ2-2, with TRBD2 identical over 13 bases. The germline gives CDR1 SNHLY, CDR2 FYNNEI. The CDR3 extends over 18 amino acids. Unmatched junction bases numbered 9, after V lost 5 bases and J lost 3 bases. The CDR3 region has the DNA TGTGCCAGCAGTTCTTCCCCGGGACTAGCGGGATACACCGGGGAGCTGTTTTTT. Its protein is CASSSSPGLAGYTGELFF.

The chain links TRBV6-2 or TRBV6-3 to TRBJ1-2; possibly TRBD1 for D (6 bases). Germline V CDR1 and CDR2: MNHEY, SVGEGT. Trimming pared 0 bases from V and 1 base from J, leaving 12 bases between. The CDR3 extends over 16 amino acids. The CDR3 loop reads CASSYSGTPYNYGYTF. CDR3 sequence (DNA): TGTGCCAGCAGTTACTCCGGGACACCATATAACTATGGCTACACCTTC.

CDR3 sequence: CASATGKAYEQYF. CDR3 bases: TGTGCCTCGGCGACAGGGAAGGCCTACGAGCAGTACTTC. The chain combines TRBV30 with TRBJ2-7, with 7 bases matching TRBD1. The CDR3 covers 13 residues. Germline V CDR1 and CDR2: GTSNPN, SVGIG (reference sequence). The junction had 8 bases not matched to a gene; V was cut back by 7 bases and J by 2 bases.

Many counts were recorded for this clonotype. The CDR3 here is CASSLDRQGAAGANVLTF. CDR3 bases: TGTGCCAGCAGCTTAGATCGGCAGGGGGCTGCAGGGGCCAACGTCCTGACTTTC. J is TRBJ2-6 and V is TRBV11-2; 8 nucleotides match TRBD1. CDR3 length: 18 amino acids. V shed 0 bases, J shed 4 bases, and the junction held 8 bases outside the gene matches. Per the germline V gene, CDR1 is SGHAT and CDR2 is FQNNGV.

This chain links TRBV6-5 with TRBJ2-7, with a weak D call TRBD1 (6 bases). The CDR3 covers 13 residues. V was pared by 2 bases and J by 2 bases, with 7 bases between. The V gene's germline CDR1 is MNHEY and CDR2 SVGAGI. The CDR3 nucleotides are TGTGCCAGCAGTTACGGGGACACCTACGAGCAGTACTTC. Its translation: CASSYGDTYEQYF.

The sample holds many counts of this clonotype. The chain links TRBV6-5 to TRBJ1-6; D remains ambiguous. Germline V gene lookup returns CDR1 MNHEY and CDR2 SVGAGI. The CDR3 length is 14 residues. The ends were cut back, 6 bases at V and 9 bases at J, with 15 bases in the middle. In nucleotides, the CDR3 is TGTGCCAGCAGAACCGACCGAAACCTTTCACCCCTCCACTTT. Translating gives CASRTDRNLSPLHF.

This clonotype was picked up many times. This CDR3 reads CASSLGDRAEAFF. The CDR3 nucleotides read TGCGCCAGCAGCTTGGGAGACAGGGCTGAAGCTTTCTTT. J is TRBJ1-1 and V is TRBV5-1; 7 nucleotides line up with TRBD1. From germline, CDR1 is SGHRS and CDR2 YFSETQ. V lost 0 bases to trimming and J lost 6 bases; unmatched junction nucleotides: 2. CDR3 length equals 13 residues.

This clonotype showed up many times. This sequence joins TRBV28 and TRBJ2-2, with 9 bases that match TRBD1. The J segment lost 7 bases and the V segment lost 1 base, leaving 7 bases of the junction unmatched. The CDR3 has 16 amino acids. Germline CDR1 and CDR2: MDHEN and SYDVKM. This CDR3 reads CASSLSGQGQLGELFF. CDR3 sequence (DNA): TGTGCCAGCAGTTTATCGGGACAGGGACAACTCGGGGAGCTGTTTTTT.

As DNA, the CDR3 is TGTGCCAGCAGTTTTGACAGGGGGCACGAGAACACTGAAGCTTTCTTT. It codes for CASSFDRGHENTEAFF. The chain combines TRBV6-5 with TRBJ1-1; TRBD1 matches at 10 bases. Germline V gene data show CDR1 as MNHEY and CDR2 as SVGAGI. This CDR3 is 16 amino acids long. The junction had 6 bases not matched to a gene; V was cut back by 4 bases and J by 1 base.

This clonotype has at least ten counts. The chain carries TRBV5-1 and TRBJ1-5; D might be TRBD1 (6 bases). Trimming removed 4 bases from V and 0 bases from J, with 29 bases in between. This CDR3 comprises 21 residues. The V gene's germline CDR1 is SGHRS and CDR2 YFSETQ. CDR3 protein: CASSHPPRGTGTPYSNQPQHF. CDR3 bases: TGCGCCAGCAGCCACCCACCCCGAGGAACAGGGACCCCCTATAGCAATCAGCCCCAGCATTTT.

This chain uses TRBV2 with TRBJ1-1, with D maybe TRBD1 (6 bases). From germline, CDR1 is SNHLY and CDR2 FYNNEI. The CDR3 totals 12 residues. V was cut by 6 bases and J by 8 bases, with 13 bases left in between. The CDR3 DNA sequence: TGTGCCAGCAGCCAACGCAGGGGAGAAGCTTTCTTT. The encoded protein is CASSQRRGEAFF.

The J gene is TRBJ2-4, the V gene TRBV7-9; a possible D gene is TRBD2 (6 bases). Germline CDR1 SEHNR, CDR2 FQNEAQ (reference sequence). The CDR3 spans 16 residues. V was trimmed by 2 bases and J by 0 bases, leaving 11 bases between them. The CDR3 DNA is TGTGCCAGCAGCTTACTTCCGGGACTAGCCAAAAACATTCAGTACTTC. Residues: CASSLLPGLAKNIQYF.

This clonotype has a count of ten or more. The chain carries TRBV7-2 and TRBJ1-1; 10 bases are a match to TRBD1. The CDR3 totals 14 residues. With V trimmed by 4 bases and J by 10 bases, 9 bases remained unmatched. Germline CDR1 reads SGHTA; CDR2 reads FQGNSA. Written as DNA, the CDR3 is TGTGCCAGCAGCTCACCGGGACAGGGGCTCGTAGCTTTCTTT. It yields the protein CASSSPGQGLVAFF.

This clonotype was counted ten times or more. This chain joins TRBV6-2 or TRBV6-3 and TRBJ2-2, with D perhaps TRBD2 (6 bases). The CDR3 spans 14 residues. V lost 5 bases to trimming and J lost 5 bases, with 12 bases between them. The germline V gene encodes CDR1 MNHEY and CDR2 SVGEGT. CDR3 in DNA: TGTGCCAGCAGTGTGACTAGTTGGACCGGGGAGCTGTTTTTT. Translated, it gives CASSVTSWTGELFF.

This clonotype was detected many times. The rearrangement uses TRBV29-1 and TRBJ2-5; 7 nucleotides line up with TRBD2. Germline lookup yields CDR1 SQVTM and CDR2 ANQGSEA. The CDR3 totals 13 residues. V gave up 4 bases and J gave up 1 base; unmatched junction bases: 3. The CDR3 coding sequence is TGCAGCGTTGGGGAGGGAACCCAAGAGACCCAGTACTTC. It is translated as CSVGEGTQETQYF.

The sample holds many counts of this clonotype. J is TRBJ1-1 and V is TRBV29-1; no definite D call. V was shortened by 7 bases and J by 3 bases, with 6 bases between the two germline ends. The germline CDR1 and CDR2 sequences are SQVTM and ANQGSEA. This CDR3 contains 10 residues. The CDR3 loop reads CSAGDTEAFF. CDR3 nucleotides: TGCAGCGCCGGCGACACTGAAGCTTTCTTT.

This clonotype came up many times. V gene TRBV7-8 combines with J gene TRBJ2-2; TRBD2 matches 7 bases. V was clipped by 5 bases and J by 0 bases; unmatched bases: 9. CDR3 size: 17 residues. Germline-derived CDR1 and CDR2 are SGHVS and FQNEAQ. The CDR3 DNA is TGTGCCAGCAGCGCGTTTTCCGGGACTACGAACACCGGGGAGCTGTTTTTT. Translated, it gives CASSAFSGTTNTGELFF. Drawing the rest from reference TRBV7-8 and TRBJ2-2, the complete variable domain is GAGVSQSPRYKVAKRGQDVALRCDPISGHVSLFWYQQALGQGPEFLTYFQNEAQLDKSGLPSDRFFAERPEGSVSTLKIQRTQQEDSAVYLCASSAFSGTTNTGELFFGEGSRLTVL.